A single sample gave rise to the 10 T cell receptor beta chains below, sequenced in a study of blood T cell repertoires in COVID-19. TCRdb's copy holds only in-frame clones and misses some; the assay was immunoSEQ multiplex PCR. Here the sample spans hundreds of thousands of clones, 70% to 90% being singletons. Sequenced input: PBMCs or T cells enriched from blood (not recorded which). The receptors were gathered from a woman between 50 and 59 years old who had recovered from COVID-19.

This clone has a single count. The gene calls are TRBV2 and TRBJ1-5; D is undetermined. The V end lost 4 bases, the J end lost 11 bases, and 9 bases lay between the germline ends. The CDR3 loop spans 11 amino acids. The V gene's germline CDR1 is SNHLY and CDR2 FYNNEI. In nucleotides, the CDR3 is TGTGCCAGCAGTGTGGCGGTTGCCCAGCATTTT. Amino acid sequence: CASSVAVAQHF.

This sequence joins TRBV19 and TRBJ2-1, with 8 bases that match TRBD2. CDR3 length: 15 amino acids. V gave up 7 bases and J gave up 0 bases; unmatched junction bases: 5. The germline V gene encodes CDR1 LNHDA and CDR2 SQIVND (reference sequence). The CDR3 protein is CASTKRESSYNEQFF. The DNA for the CDR3 is TGTGCCAGTACAAAGCGGGAGAGCTCCTACAATGAGCAGTTCTTC.

This rearrangement joins TRBV19 to TRBJ1-5; D unresolved. The ends were cut back, 8 bases at V and 1 base at J, with 9 bases in the middle. The CDR3 loop spans 13 amino acids. The germline V gene encodes CDR1 LNHDA and CDR2 SQIVND (reference sequence). CDR3 loop: CASCAASNQPQHF. CDR3 DNA sequence: TGTGCCAGTTGTGCAGCGAGCAATCAGCCCCAGCATTTT.

The genes are TRBV6-6 and TRBJ1-1, with TRBD1 matching 9 bases. V lost 5 bases and J lost 3; bases outside the gene matches: 13. Germline lookup yields CDR1 MNHNY and CDR2 SVGAGI (reference sequence). The CDR3 totals 17 residues. The CDR3 protein is CASSRPRTGVADTEAFF. CDR3 nucleotide sequence: TGTGCCAGCAGTCGACCCAGGACAGGGGTGGCGGACACTGAAGCTTTCTTT.

The rearrangement joins TRBV5-1 to TRBJ2-7; 7 nucleotides match TRBD2. The V gene end was trimmed by 4 bases and the J gene end by 2 bases; junction bases not matched to a gene: 6. The CDR3 sequence is 14 residues long. The germline V gene encodes CDR1 SGHRS and CDR2 YFSETQ. The CDR3 loop reads CASSPGSGAYEQYF. For the CDR3, the DNA is TGCGCCAGCAGCCCCGGGAGCGGGGCCTACGAGCAGTACTTC.

This clone was picked up a small number of times. The gene calls are TRBV18 and TRBJ2-3; D might be TRBD1 (6 bases). This CDR3 is 17 amino acids long. Germline-derived CDR1 and CDR2 are KGHSH and LQKENI. Trimming took off 3 bases at V and 5 bases at J, with 21 bases between the two ends. CDR3 loop: CASSPPEGQTLGDTQYF. CDR3 nucleotides: TGTGCCAGCTCACCGCCCGAAGGACAGACCCTTGGAGATACGCAGTATTTT. The full variable domain, rest sourced from reference TRBV18 and TRBJ2-3, is NAGVMQNPRHLVRRRGQEARLRCSPMKGHSHVYWYRQLPEEGLKFMVYLQKENIIDESGMPKERFSAEFPKEGPSILRIQQVVRGDSAAYFCASSPPEGQTLGDTQYFGPGTRLTVL.

The chain is built from TRBV2 and TRBJ2-5, with TRBD1 as a possible D gene (6 bases). The CDR3 has 14 residues. V lost 4 bases to trimming and J lost 0 bases, with 9 bases between them. Germline V gives CDR1 SNHLY, CDR2 FYNNEI. The CDR3 sequence: CASSVDRYQETQYF. As DNA, the CDR3 is TGTGCCAGCAGTGTTGACAGGTACCAAGAGACCCAGTACTTC.

The chain combines TRBV6-6 with TRBJ1-4; D possibly corresponds to TRBD1 (6 bases). Trimming cost V 6 bases and J 7 bases, with 12 bases left between them. Germline CDR1 and CDR2: MNHNY and SVGAGI (reference sequence). The CDR3 totals 13 residues. Written as DNA, the CDR3 is TGTGCCAGCAGCGGACAGCGTGGTGAAAAACTGTTTTTT. Residues: CASSGQRGEKLFF.

The chain couples TRBV28 to TRBJ2-7; possible D gene TRBD2, 6 bases. V was shortened by 3 bases and J by 4 bases, with 16 bases between the two germline ends. This CDR3 has 15 residues. Germline CDR1 reads MDHEN; CDR2 reads SYDVKM. The CDR3 region is CASSFRRGGIYEQYF. CDR3 bases: TGTGCCAGCAGTTTCCGTCGGGGCGGGATTTACGAGCAGTACTTC.

The chain uses TRBV13 and TRBJ2-1, with 8 bases lining up with TRBD1. CDR3 length equals 16 residues. Trimming at V came to 7 bases and at J to 8 bases, leaving 16 bases not matched to a gene. Per the germline V gene, CDR1 is PRHDT and CDR2 is FYEKMQ (reference sequence). The CDR3 sequence: CASNSARQGRIYEQFF. Here the CDR3 DNA reads TGTGCCAGCAACTCCGCTCGACAGGGGAGAATCTATGAGCAGTTCTTC.